These 10 T cell receptor beta chains share one sample of origin, sequenced in a study of cytomegalovirus exposure and HLA in healthy donors. With 60 Vbeta and 13 Jbeta primers, the PCR was carried out. The assay was immunoSEQ multiplex PCR, and TCRdb's table has in-frame clones only and misses some. The top ten hold 1.5% of the sample, which has around 170,000 clones, 71% seen once. Material: PBMCs. These receptors came from a girl aged 10 to 17 in good health and CMV-seronegative.

The chain joins TRBV27 to TRBJ2-7; D might be TRBD2 (6 bases). V was shortened by 0 bases and J by 2 bases, with 11 bases between the two germline ends. CDR3 length equals 15 residues. Germline values: CDR1 MNHEY, CDR2 SMNVEV (reference sequence). CDR3 protein: CASSLSAGSTYEQYF. The DNA of the CDR3 is TGTGCCAGCAGTTTATCGGCGGGGAGCACCTACGAGCAGTACTTC.

The chain joins TRBV7-6 to TRBJ1-1; 7 bases map to TRBD1. The CDR3 covers 14 residues. The germline V gene has CDR1 SGHVS and CDR2 FNYEAQ. V trimming: 4 bases; J trimming: 0 bases; junction bases outside the gene matches: 2. CDR3 coding DNA: TGTGCCAGCAGCTCGACAGGGTTGAACACTGAAGCTTTCTTT. This translates into CASSSTGLNTEAFF.

V is TRBV7-9 and J is TRBJ2-7, with 11 bases aligning to TRBD2. Germline trimming cut 4 bases from V and 1 base from J; bases unmatched to any gene: 3. The CDR3 has 15 amino acids. From germline, CDR1 is SEHNR and CDR2 FQNEAQ (reference sequence). The CDR3 region is CASSSLAGGSYEQYF. The DNA of the CDR3 is TGTGCCAGCAGCTCCCTAGCGGGGGGTTCCTACGAGCAGTACTTC. Full variable domain (outside the CDR3, taken from reference TRBV7-9 and TRBJ2-7): DTGVSQNPRHKITKRGQNVTFRCDPISEHNRLYWYRQTLGQGPEFLTYFQNEAQLEKSRLLSDRFSAERPKGSFSTLEIQRTEQGDSAMYLCASSSLAGGSYEQYFGPGTRLTVT.

This rearrangement joins TRBV28 to TRBJ2-5; 9 bases fit TRBD2. Losses at the gene ends were 5 bases for V and 5 bases for J; bases not matched to a gene: 12. Germline V gene sequence: CDR1 MDHEN, CDR2 SYDVKM. The CDR3 totals 16 residues. CDR3 sequence: CASSAFGAGGRETQYF. Written as DNA, the CDR3 is TGTGCCAGCAGTGCCTTCGGAGCGGGGGGCCGGGAGACCCAGTACTTC.

This chain uses TRBV2 with TRBJ1-2; 8 nucleotides agree with TRBD1. J gave up 1 base and V 7 bases, and 5 bases lay outside the gene matches. The germline gives CDR1 SNHLY, CDR2 FYNNEI. The CDR3 contains 14 residues. CDR3 loop: CASTGGNLNYGYTF. DNA of the CDR3: TGTGCCAGCACAGGGGGCAACCTTAACTATGGCTACACCTTC.

The chain carries TRBV27 and TRBJ1-4, with D possibly being TRBD1 (6 bases). There are 13 residues in the CDR3. Deletions cut 4 bases from V and 8 bases from J, with 11 bases between. Looked up from germline, CDR1 is MNHEY and CDR2 is SMNVEV (reference sequence). For the CDR3, the DNA is TGTGCCAGCAGTTCAGGGACACTAGAAAAACTGTTTTTT. Amino acid sequence: CASSSGTLEKLFF.

This clone came up a few times. The V call is TRBV30, the J call TRBJ1-2, with 7 nucleotides matching TRBD1. The CDR3 has 12 residues. CDR1 GTSNPN and CDR2 SVGIG come from the germline V gene (reference sequence). V was pared by 3 bases and J by 5 bases, with 3 bases of the junction left unmatched. DNA for the CDR3: TGTGCCTGGAGGCAGGGGGGATATGGCTACACCTTC. Residues: CAWRQGGYGYTF.

This chain joins TRBV19 and TRBJ1-5, with D possibly matching TRBD1 (6 bases). V lost 6 bases, J lost 6 bases, and 12 bases lay in between. The V gene's germline CDR1 is LNHDA and CDR2 SQIVND (reference sequence). The CDR3 is 13 amino acids. The CDR3 is CASSTQGGQPQHF. In nucleotides, the CDR3 is TGTGCCAGTAGCACACAGGGCGGTCAGCCCCAGCATTTT.

The rearrangement links TRBV6-5 to TRBJ1-5, with TRBD1 matching over 8 bases. The J segment lost 4 bases and the V segment lost 5 bases, leaving 7 bases of the junction unmatched. CDR1 MNHEY and CDR2 SVGAGI come from the germline V gene. This CDR3 region has 15 residues. This CDR3 is CASSGGTGDNQPQHF. CDR3 DNA: TGTGCCAGCAGTGGCGGGACAGGCGATAATCAGCCCCAGCATTTT.

V gene TRBV5-4 combines with J gene TRBJ1-3, with no clear D. Germline lookup yields CDR1 SGHNT and CDR2 YYREEE (reference sequence). V gave up 1 base and J gave up 4 bases, with 3 bases separating them. The CDR3 is 12 amino acids. CDR3 sequence reads: CASSLLGNTIYF. The DNA for the CDR3 is TGTGCCAGCAGCTTGTTAGGAAACACCATATATTTT.